A single sample is the source of the 8 T cell receptor beta chains below, sequenced in a study of PD-1 blockade in classical Hodgkin lymphoma. Brentuximab vedotin exposure varied, and every patient relapsed after autologous stem cell transplantation. Sequencing used immunoSEQ multiplex PCR; TCRdb keeps in-frame clones, though not all of them. The table shows 47,000 or so clones, with roughly 73% occurring only once. The specimen was peripheral blood mononuclear cells (PBMCs), collected at baseline. The origin of the receptors is a human donor with classical Hodgkin lymphoma.

The chain links TRBV9 to TRBJ1-1, with D hard to call. CDR1 is SGDLS, CDR2 YYNGEE, per germline. The CDR3 has 13 residues. The ends were cut back, 8 bases at V and 2 bases at J, with 13 bases in the middle. The CDR3 protein is CASSTLDNTEAFF. CDR3 sequence (DNA): TGTGCCAGTAGCACACTTGACAACACTGAAGCTTTCTTT.

The chain recombines TRBV7-3 with TRBJ2-2, with D perhaps TRBD1 (5 bases). V shed 3 bases and J shed 2 bases, with 10 bases lying between them. CDR1 and CDR2 (germline): SGHTA, FQGTGA. The CDR3 consists of 15 residues. The CDR3 reads CASSLLDINTGELFF. As DNA, the CDR3 is TGTGCCAGCAGCTTGTTGGACATAAACACCGGGGAGCTGTTTTTT.

This clone was counted only a few times. The chain employs TRBV27 and TRBJ1-3; no definite D call. The CDR3 has 13 amino acids. Germline CDR1 is MNHEY and CDR2 is SMNVEV (reference sequence). V shed 5 bases and J shed 2 bases, with 7 bases lying between them. As DNA, the CDR3 is TGTGCCAGCAGTGGGAGGGCTGGAAACACCATATATTTT. This gives the protein CASSGRAGNTIYF.

This chain joins TRBV6-1 and TRBJ1-5; 9 nucleotides match TRBD1. Looked up from germline, CDR1 is MNHNS and CDR2 is SASEGT. The V segment lost 6 bases and the J segment 7 bases; nucleotides outside the gene matches: 7. The length of the CDR3 is 14 residues. The chain's CDR3 is CASRQQGAGQPQHF. CDR3 coding DNA: TGTGCCAGCAGGCAACAGGGGGCAGGGCAGCCCCAGCATTTT.

The chain recombines TRBV12-5 with TRBJ2-7, with TRBD1 identical over 7 bases. The V gene end was trimmed by 2 bases and the J gene end by 3 bases; junction bases not matched to a gene: 4. Germline CDR1 and CDR2: LGHNT and FRNRAP. The CDR3 runs to 14 residues. The CDR3: CASGLFSGGYEQYF. CDR3 in DNA: TGTGCTAGTGGTTTGTTTTCAGGGGGCTACGAGCAGTACTTC. Complete variable domain (other parts from reference TRBV12-5 and TRBJ2-7): DARVTQTPRHKVTEMGQEVTMRCQPILGHNTVFWYRQTMMQGLELLAYFRNRAPLDDSGMPKDRFSAEMPDATLATLKIQPSEPRDSAVYFCASGLFSGGYEQYFGPGTRLTVT.

This clone was recorded only once. The chain employs TRBV9 and TRBJ2-7, with 7 bases fitting TRBD1. Germline V gene data show CDR1 as SGDLS and CDR2 as YYNGEE. This CDR3 is 14 amino acids long. After removal of 3 bases from V and 0 bases from J, the junction contained 3 bases not matched to a gene. The CDR3 reads CASSETGSSYEQYF. The DNA for the CDR3 is TGTGCCAGCAGCGAGACAGGGAGCTCCTACGAGCAGTACTTC.

This clone was observed once. This sequence joins TRBV2 and TRBJ2-1, with D possibly being TRBD2 (6 bases). Trimming removed 0 bases from V and 6 bases from J, with 6 bases in between. CDR1 is SNHLY and CDR2 is FYNNEI in the germline V gene. CDR3 length equals 13 residues. The CDR3 spells CASSEASGNEQFF. The CDR3 DNA is TGTGCCAGCAGTGAAGCTAGCGGCAATGAGCAGTTCTTC.

V is TRBV5-1 and J is TRBJ2-1, with 8 bases that match TRBD2. J lost 4 bases, V lost 4 bases, and 7 bases had no gene match. The CDR3 has 15 amino acids. Germline CDR1 SGHRS, CDR2 YFSETQ. The CDR3 spells CASSPGTSSYNEQFF. CDR3 coding DNA: TGCGCCAGCAGCCCGGGGACTAGTTCATACAATGAGCAGTTCTTC.